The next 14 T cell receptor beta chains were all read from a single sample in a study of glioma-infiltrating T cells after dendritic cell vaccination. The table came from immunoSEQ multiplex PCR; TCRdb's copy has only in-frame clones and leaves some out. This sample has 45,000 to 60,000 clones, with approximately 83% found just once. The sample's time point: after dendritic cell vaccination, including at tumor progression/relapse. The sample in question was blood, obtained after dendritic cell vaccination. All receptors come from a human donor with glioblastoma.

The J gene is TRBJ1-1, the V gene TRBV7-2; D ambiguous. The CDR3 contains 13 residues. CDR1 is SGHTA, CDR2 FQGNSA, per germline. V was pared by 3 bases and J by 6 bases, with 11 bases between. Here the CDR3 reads CASSFTGWPEAFF. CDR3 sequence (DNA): TGTGCCAGCAGCTTTACCGGGTGGCCTGAAGCTTTCTTT.

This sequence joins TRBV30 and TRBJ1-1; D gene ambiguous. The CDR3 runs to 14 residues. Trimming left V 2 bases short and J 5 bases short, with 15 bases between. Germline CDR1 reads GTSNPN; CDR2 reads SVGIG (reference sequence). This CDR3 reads CAWSPPQAGTEAFF. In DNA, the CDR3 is TGTGCCTGGAGTCCCCCACAAGCGGGGACTGAAGCTTTCTTT.

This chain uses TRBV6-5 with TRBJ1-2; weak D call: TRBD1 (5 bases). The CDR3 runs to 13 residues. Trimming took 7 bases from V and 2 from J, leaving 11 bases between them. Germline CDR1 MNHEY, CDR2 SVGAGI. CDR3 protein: CASMENRNYGYTF. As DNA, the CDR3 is TGTGCCAGCATGGAAAACAGGAACTATGGCTACACCTTC.

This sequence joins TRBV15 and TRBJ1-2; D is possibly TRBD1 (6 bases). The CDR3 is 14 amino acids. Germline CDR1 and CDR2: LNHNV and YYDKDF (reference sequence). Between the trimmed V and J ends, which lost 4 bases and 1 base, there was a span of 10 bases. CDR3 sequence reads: CATSTRQVNYGYTF. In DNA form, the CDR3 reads TGTGCCACCAGCACAAGACAGGTTAACTATGGCTACACCTTC.

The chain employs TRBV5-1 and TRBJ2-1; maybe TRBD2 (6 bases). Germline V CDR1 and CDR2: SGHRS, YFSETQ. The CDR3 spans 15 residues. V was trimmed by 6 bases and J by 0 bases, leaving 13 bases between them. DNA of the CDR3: TGCGCCAGCACCTCTAGCGAGAGCTCCTACAATGAGCAGTTCTTC. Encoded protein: CASTSSESSYNEQFF.

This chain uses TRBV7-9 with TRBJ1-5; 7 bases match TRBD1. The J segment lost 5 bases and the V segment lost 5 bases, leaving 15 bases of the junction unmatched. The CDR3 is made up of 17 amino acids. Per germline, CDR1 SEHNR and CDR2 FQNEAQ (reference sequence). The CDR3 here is CASSGIGRTGYHQPQHF. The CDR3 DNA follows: TGTGCCAGCAGCGGAATAGGGAGGACAGGCTACCATCAGCCCCAGCATTTT.

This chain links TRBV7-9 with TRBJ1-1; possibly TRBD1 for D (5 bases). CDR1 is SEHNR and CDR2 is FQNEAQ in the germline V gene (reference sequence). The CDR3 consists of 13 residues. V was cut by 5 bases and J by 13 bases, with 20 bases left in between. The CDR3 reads CASSMDTGGNFFF. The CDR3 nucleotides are TGTGCCAGCAGCATGGACACGGGGGGGAATTTTTTCTTT.

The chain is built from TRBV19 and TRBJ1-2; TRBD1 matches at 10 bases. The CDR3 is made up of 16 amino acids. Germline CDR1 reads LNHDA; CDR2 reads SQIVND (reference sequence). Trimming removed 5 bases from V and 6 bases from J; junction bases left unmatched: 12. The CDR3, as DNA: TGTGCCAGTAGTCTCCGGGGACAGGGGCAAGTACATGGCTACACCTTC. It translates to CASSLRGQGQVHGYTF.

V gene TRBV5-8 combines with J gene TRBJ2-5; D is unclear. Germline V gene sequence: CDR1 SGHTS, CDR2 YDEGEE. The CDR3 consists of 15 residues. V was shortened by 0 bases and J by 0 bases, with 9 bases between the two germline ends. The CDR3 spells CASSLGHPYQETQYF. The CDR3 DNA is TGTGCCAGCAGCTTGGGACATCCGTACCAAGAGACCCAGTACTTC.

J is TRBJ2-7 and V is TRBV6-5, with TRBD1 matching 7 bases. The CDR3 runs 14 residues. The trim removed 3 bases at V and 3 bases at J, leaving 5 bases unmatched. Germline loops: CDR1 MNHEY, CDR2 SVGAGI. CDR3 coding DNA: TGTGCCAGCAGTTATAAGACAGGGAACTACGAGCAGTACTTC. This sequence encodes CASSYKTGNYEQYF.

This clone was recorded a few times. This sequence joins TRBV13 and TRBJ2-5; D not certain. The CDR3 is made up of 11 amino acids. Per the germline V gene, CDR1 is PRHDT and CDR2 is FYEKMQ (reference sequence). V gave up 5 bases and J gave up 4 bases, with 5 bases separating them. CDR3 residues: CASSGAETQYF. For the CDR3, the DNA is TGTGCCAGCAGCGGAGCAGAGACCCAGTACTTC.

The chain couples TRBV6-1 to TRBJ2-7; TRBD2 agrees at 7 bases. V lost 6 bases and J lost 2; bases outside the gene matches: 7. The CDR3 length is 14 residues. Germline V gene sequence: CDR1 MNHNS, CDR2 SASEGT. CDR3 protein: CASRWSGGTYEQYF. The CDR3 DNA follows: TGTGCCAGCAGATGGTCGGGGGGAACCTACGAGCAGTACTTC.

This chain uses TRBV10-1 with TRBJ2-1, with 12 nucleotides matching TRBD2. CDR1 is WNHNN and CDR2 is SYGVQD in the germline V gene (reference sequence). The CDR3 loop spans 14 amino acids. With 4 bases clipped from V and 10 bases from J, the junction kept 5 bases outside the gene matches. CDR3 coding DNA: TGCGCCAGCAGTGGGCTAGCGGGGGGGGACGAGCAGTTCTTC. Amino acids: CASSGLAGGDEQFF.

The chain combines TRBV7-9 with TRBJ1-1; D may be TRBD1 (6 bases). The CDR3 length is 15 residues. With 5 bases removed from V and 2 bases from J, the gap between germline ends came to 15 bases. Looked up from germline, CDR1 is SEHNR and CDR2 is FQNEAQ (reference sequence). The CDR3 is CASSAPGQINTEAFF. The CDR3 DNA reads TGTGCCAGCAGCGCCCCGGGACAAATTAACACTGAAGCTTTCTTT.